This is a list of T cell receptor beta chains from one sample in a study of cytomegalovirus exposure and HLA in healthy donors. Clones were sequenced by immunoSEQ multiplex PCR, and TCRdb holds only the in-frame ones, with some missing. There are 55,000 to 75,000 clones in the sample; approximately 94% occur only once, and about 4.5% lies in the top ten. The sample comprised PBMCs. These TCRs come from a man in his late teens or twenties in good health and CMV-seropositive. Each CDR3 is given with its conserved first and last residue. The D gene is left open where the match is weak.

d_gene,v_gene,j_gene,CDR3aa
NA,TRBV27,TRBJ2-2,CASTHHQDTGELFF
NA,TRBV10-3,TRBJ1-5,CAISDTGRLKNQPQHF
NA,TRBV30,TRBJ2-7,CAWSKVRVYEQYF
NA,TRBV28,TRBJ1-2,CASSLVAGGDGYTF
NA,TRBV7-9,TRBJ2-7,CASSLDTYEQYF
TRBD2,TRBV27,TRBJ2-7,CASSLGTSGRLDEQYF
NA,TRBV11-3,TRBJ2-5,CASSLEYVSQETQYF
NA,TRBV9,TRBJ2-7,CASSVDERYEQYF
TRBD1,TRBV11-2,TRBJ1-1,CATSRPGQGRTEAFF
TRBD1,TRBV5-4,TRBJ1-1,CASSRSLTGAIEAFF
TRBD1,TRBV19,TRBJ1-3,CASSQDRGPGNTIYF
TRBD2,TRBV7-3,TRBJ2-1,CASSSLAGGNNEQFF
TRBD1,TRBV19,TRBJ1-2,CASRPGTGYDGYTF
NA,TRBV27,TRBJ2-1,CASSLRPPARHNSYNEQFF
TRBD1,TRBV9,TRBJ2-7,CASSAGGMYEQYF
NA,TRBV11-1,TRBJ2-5,CASSLGTGQETQYF
TRBD1,TRBV6-1,TRBJ2-7,CASNRDRAYEQYF
NA,TRBV10-1,TRBJ1-5,CARTACGEYSNQPQHF
NA,TRBV9,TRBJ2-7,CASSAGVLYEQYF
TRBD1,TRBV5-4,TRBJ2-3,CASSPKSTGGAADTQYF
TRBD1,TRBV11-2,TRBJ2-7,CASSLDPGGTYEQYF
TRBD2,TRBV28,TRBJ2-5,CASSHTGTSGSYASETQYF
NA,TRBV30,TRBJ1-5,CAWSVGRGQPQHF
NA,TRBV18,TRBJ2-7,CASSPGPAGGRGSYEQYF
NA,TRBV6-6,TRBJ1-6,CASSQTVNSPLHF
TRBD1,TRBV10-3,TRBJ2-1,CATRDSGSQRSYNEQFF
NA,TRBV19,TRBJ1-4,CASSIAEGRNEKLFF
TRBD1,TRBV5-1,TRBJ1-2,CASSHGQGADGYTF
TRBD1,TRBV15,TRBJ2-7,CATSSRTGAGEQYF
TRBD2,TRBV27,TRBJ2-2,CASSFGLAGSNTGELFF
TRBD1,TRBV7-7,TRBJ2-5,CASSLGQKETQYF
TRBD2,TRBV19,TRBJ2-2,CASTPLSGGVGTGELFF
TRBD2,TRBV29-1,TRBJ2-5,CSGTPGLRQETQYF
TRBD1,TRBV5-1,TRBJ2-1,CASSLQGAAYNEQFF
TRBD2,TRBV4-3,TRBJ2-1,CASSQDLSSGGNEQFF
TRBD1,TRBV6-5,TRBJ2-2,CASSSWTGANTGELFF
NA,TRBV7-8,TRBJ1-1,CASSFSGNPEAFF
TRBD1,TRBV4-1,TRBJ2-7,CASSQDRGIQQYF
NA,TRBV7-2,TRBJ2-5,CASSLESWAQETQYF
TRBD2,TRBV7-9,TRBJ2-1,CASSPTSGGAYNEQFF
TRBD1,TRBV7-2,TRBJ1-5,CASRRDSGQPQHF
NA,TRBV11-3,TRBJ2-7,CASSLIRGGGTYEQYF
TRBD2,TRBV19,TRBJ2-7,CASSEPGLAGAEQYF
NA,TRBV6-5,TRBJ1-5,CASMRDQPQHF
NA,TRBV5-1,TRBJ2-1,CATREDINEQFF
NA,TRBV29-1,TRBJ2-7,CSVETETYEQYF
TRBD2,TRBV7-2,TRBJ2-7,CASSLTSGEIYEQYF
NA,TRBV4-1,TRBJ2-7,CASSQTGGAAYEQYF